The T cell receptor beta chain described here comes from a study of Ad26.COV2.S vaccination and SARS-CoV-2 variants. As for treatment: 15 to 20 received Ad26.COV2.S at low or high dose, single or two shots; roughly five received placebo; per-sample allocation not given. Day 63 following the first vaccine or placebo injection was when the samples were taken. TCRdb keeps only in-frame clones here, not all; method: immunoSEQ multiplex PCR. The sample has about 260,000 clones, around 85% seen once; the top ten hold less than 3.5%. Deletions cut 5 bases from V and 4 bases from J, with 12 bases between. Germline V lookup: CDR1 LNHDA, CDR2 SQIVND (reference sequence). This CDR3 is built from 14 residues.

This sample comprised peripheral blood, obtained in a trial of Ad26.COV2.S vaccine versus placebo. The origin of this receptor is a person aged 18-65 years who received the Ad26.COV2.S COVID-19 vaccine or a placebo. This rearrangement joins TRBV19 to TRBJ2-1; tentative D call: TRBD2 (6 bases). CDR3 coding DNA: TGTGCCAGTAGTCCCATGACTAGTTACAATGAGCAGTTCTTC. This codes for CASSPMTSYNEQFF.